This entry lists 15 T cell receptor beta chains sequenced from one sample in a study of Graves' ophthalmopathy and Graves' hyperthyroidism. RNA transcripts provided the template for amplifying TCR beta CDR3 regions. The library came from an HTBI-primed first-round RT-PCR and a second-round multiplex PCR. TCRdb redid the calling of the multiplex PCR reads with MiXCR, one entry per CDR3 protein. The repertoire includes over a million distinct CDR3 sequences, roughly two fifths of them detected once, and over 8.5% sits in the top ten. The sequenced sample was peripheral blood or thyroid tissue (not recorded which). The receptors originated from an adult man with Graves' hyperthyroidism.

This clonotype was counted at least ten times. V gene TRBV20-1 combines with J gene TRBJ1-3; tentative D call: TRBD1 (6 bases). V was clipped by 3 bases and J by 2 bases, with 14 bases between them. The CDR3 has 15 residues. From germline, CDR1 is DFQATT and CDR2 SNEGSKA (reference sequence). In DNA, the CDR3 is TGCAGTGCTAGGATTCAGGGGATGGCTGGAAACACCATATATTTT. This codes for CSARIQGMAGNTIYF.

This clonotype was seen a handful of times. At one end, the junction sequence differs from germline, possibly due to a read error. The genes are TRBV10-2 and TRBJ2-7; D uncertain. Germline V gene sequence: CDR1 WSHSY, CDR2 SAAADI. The CDR3 spans 12 residues. The CDR3 loop is CASSYPSVEQYF. The CDR3 DNA reads TGTGCCAGCAGTTACCCCAGTGTCGAGCAGTACTTC.

The chain links TRBV4-3 to TRBJ1-2; the D gene is possibly TRBD1 (6 bases). The CDR3 runs 16 residues. V lost 1 base, J lost 4 bases, and 16 bases lay in between. Germline V gives CDR1 LGHNA, CDR2 YSLEER. As DNA, the CDR3 is TGCGCCAGCAGCCAAGCCGCAGGGGTTGGCAGCTATGGCTACACCTTC. This encodes CASSQAAGVGSYGYTF.

This clonotype was recorded many times. The chain recombines TRBV9 with TRBJ1-4, with unresolved D. CDR1 and CDR2 (germline): SGDLS, YYNGEE. Trimming pared 4 bases from V and 2 bases from J, leaving 12 bases between. This CDR3 has 15 amino acids. DNA of the CDR3: TGTGCCAGCAGCCTAGAGAGCAGGACTAATGAAAAACTGTTTTTT. Translating it yields CASSLESRTNEKLFF.

CDR3 region: CAISRTSVDEQFF. The CDR3 DNA reads as TGTGCCATCAGTCGGACTAGCGTCGATGAGCAGTTCTTC. The chain is built from TRBV10-3 and TRBJ2-1, with TRBD2 matching over 9 bases. Germline CDR1 is ENHRY and CDR2 is SYGVKD. J gave up 8 bases and V 5 bases, and 4 bases lay outside the gene matches. The CDR3 has 13 residues.

The table lists this clonotype with a few counts. At one end, the junction sequence differs from germline, possibly due to a read error. V usage is TRBV7-9 and J usage is TRBJ1-2; 8 nucleotides line up with TRBD1. CDR3 length: 16 amino acids. Germline V lookup: CDR1 SEHNR, CDR2 FQNEAQ (reference sequence). The CDR3 here is CASSLATGGTRYGYTF. The CDR3 DNA sequence: TGTGCCAGCAGCTTAGCAACAGGGGGGACCCGCTATGGCTATACCTTC.

V and J are TRBV6-5 and TRBJ1-1; perhaps TRBD1 as D (6 bases). The CDR3 loop spans 13 amino acids. The V gene lost 0 bases and the J gene lost 6 bases, with 8 bases spanning the gap. The germline V gene encodes CDR1 MNHEY and CDR2 SVGAGI. This CDR3 reads CASSYSQGPEAFF. Written as DNA, the CDR3 is TGTGCCAGCAGTTACTCACAGGGCCCTGAAGCTTTCTTT.

The rearrangement uses TRBV6-6 and TRBJ2-2; D may correspond to TRBD1 or TRBD2 (5 bases each). This CDR3 has 13 residues. Trimming removed 2 bases from V and 7 bases from J, with 8 bases in between. Looked up from germline, CDR1 is MNHNY and CDR2 is SVGAGI (reference sequence). The CDR3 is CASSYEGFGELFF. CDR3 DNA sequence: TGTGCCAGCAGTTACGAGGGGTTCGGGGAGCTGTTTTTT.

This rearrangement joins TRBV7-9 to TRBJ2-7, with D perhaps TRBD1 (5 bases). The V gene's germline CDR1 is SEHNR and CDR2 FQNEAQ (reference sequence). With 0 bases removed from V and 3 bases from J, the gap between germline ends came to 12 bases. The CDR3 contains 15 residues. CDR3 DNA: TGTGCCAGCAGCTTAGCGGGGAACAGGCGCTACGAGCAGTACTTC. This gives the protein CASSLAGNRRYEQYF.

Remarks on this clonotype: At one end the junction does not follow the germline gene, possibly because of a read error. The chain employs TRBV5-1 and TRBJ2-2; tentatively, D is TRBD1 (6 bases). The CDR3 has 13 amino acids. Germline values: CDR1 SGHRS, CDR2 YFSETQ. The DNA of the CDR3 is TGCGCCAGCAGCTTGAGGGGGACCGGGGAGCGGTTTTTT. The encoded protein is CASSLRGTGERFF.

This clonotype was recorded at least ten times. The rearrangement joins TRBV2 to TRBJ2-7; no firm D call. CDR3 length: 14 residues. Trimming stripped 1 base from V and 0 bases from J, with 7 bases between. Germline lookup yields CDR1 SNHLY and CDR2 FYNNEI. The CDR3: CASSEGLSSYEQYF. The CDR3 nucleotides read TGTGCCAGCAGTGAAGGACTGAGCTCCTACGAGCAGTACTTC.

This clonotype appeared a few times. The V call is TRBV12-3 or TRBV12-4, the J call TRBJ2-2; 8 bases fit TRBD1. V lost 5 bases and J lost 6; bases outside the gene matches: 8. The CDR3 spans 15 residues. This CDR3 is CASSPDRVWSGELFF. In DNA form, the CDR3 reads TGTGCCAGCAGTCCGGACAGGGTTTGGTCCGGGGAGCTGTTTTTT.

This sequence joins TRBV7-9 and TRBJ1-6; D perhaps matches TRBD1 (5 bases). Trimming pared 5 bases from V and 11 bases from J, leaving 16 bases between. CDR1 is SEHNR, CDR2 FQNEAQ, per germline (reference sequence). The CDR3 runs 14 residues. CDR3 sequence: CASSKGNLGTPLHF. The CDR3 nucleotides are TGTGCCAGCAGCAAGGGGAATCTGGGGACACCCCTCCACTTT.

In its sample, this clonotype was seen many times. The chain employs TRBV12-3 or TRBV12-4 and TRBJ1-4; 7 positions agree with TRBD1. Unmatched junction bases numbered 8, after V lost 6 bases and J lost 7 bases. The CDR3 length is 14 residues. CDR3 residues: CASSPWDSSEKLFF. The DNA for the CDR3 is TGTGCCAGCAGCCCTTGGGACAGCAGTGAAAAACTGTTTTTT.

This clonotype has only a few counts. V is TRBV10-3 and J is TRBJ2-5; the match to TRBD1 covers 8 bases. Unmatched junction bases numbered 5, after V lost 6 bases and J lost 5 bases. Germline assignment: CDR1 ENHRY and CDR2 SYGVKD. CDR3 length: 13 residues. CDR3 sequence reads: CAIRSGGRETQYF. In DNA form, the CDR3 reads TGTGCCATCAGGTCAGGGGGCCGGGAGACCCAGTACTTC.